These 32 T cell receptor beta chains were sequenced from one sample in a study of neurological immune-mediated disorders. TCRdb fed the 5' RACE reads into MiXCR, producing one record per CDR3 protein. The sample has 25,000 to 30,000 distinct CDR3 sequences, 9.5% to 13% seen once. The specimen was PBMCs. All receptors come from a woman in her fifties or sixties in good health.

This clonotype has ten or more counts. This chain links TRBV7-2 with TRBJ2-5; 7 bases match TRBD1. Trimming at V came to 5 bases and at J to 0 bases, leaving 3 bases not matched to a gene. The germline CDR1 and CDR2 sequences are SGHTA and FQGNSA. The CDR3 runs 14 residues. Here the CDR3 DNA reads TGTGCCAGCAGCCCGGGACAGTACCAAGAGACCCAGTACTTC. Translated, it gives CASSPGQYQETQYF.

This clonotype was recorded many times. In DNA, the CDR3 is TGCGCCAGCAGCTCCACAGGGGGCGGCGATCAGCCCCAGCATTTT. This gives the protein CASSSTGGGDQPQHF. The chain couples TRBV5-1 to TRBJ1-5; 9 bases line up with TRBD1. The V segment lost 3 bases and the J segment 5 bases; nucleotides outside the gene matches: 6. The CDR3 spans 15 residues. CDR1 and CDR2 from the germline V gene are SGHRS and YFSETQ.

This clonotype has ten or more counts. This chain connects TRBV4-2 to TRBJ1-2; perhaps TRBD1 as D (6 bases). The germline V and J ends were trimmed by 0 bases and 1 base, with 12 bases remaining between them. The CDR3 extends over 16 amino acids. CDR1 and CDR2 from the germline V gene are LGHNA and YNFKEQ. The DNA for the CDR3 is TGTGCCAGCAGCCAAGAGGCAGGGGCCCTTAACTATGGCTACACCTTC. Its protein is CASSQEAGALNYGYTF.

Many counts were recorded for this clonotype. This chain connects TRBV5-1 to TRBJ1-1; D uncertain. From germline, CDR1 is SGHRS and CDR2 YFSETQ. The CDR3 covers 14 residues. V lost 0 bases and J lost 2, with 8 bases in between. CDR3 residues: CASSLAQDNTEAFF. DNA of the CDR3: TGCGCCAGCAGCTTGGCCCAGGACAACACTGAAGCTTTCTTT.

The sample holds many counts of this clonotype. This chain joins TRBV5-1 and TRBJ2-1; the D gene is possibly TRBD2 (6 bases). Looked up from germline, CDR1 is SGHRS and CDR2 is YFSETQ. The V end was cut by 1 base, the J end by 10 bases, with 12 bases between. This CDR3 contains 13 residues. The CDR3 DNA reads as TGCGCCAGCAGCTTGACGGGGGAAGGAGAGCAGTTCTTC. Protein: CASSLTGEGEQFF.

This clonotype was counted many times. The DNA for the CDR3 is TGCGCCAGCAGCCTACAGCAGGAGACCGGGGAGCTGTTTTTT. This sequence encodes CASSLQQETGELFF. The chain combines TRBV4-1 with TRBJ2-2; D remains unclear. The ends were cut back, 4 bases at V and 5 bases at J, with 11 bases in the middle. This CDR3 comprises 14 residues. Germline CDR1 and CDR2: MGHRA and YSYEKL.

This clonotype was observed at least ten times. J is TRBJ1-1 and V is TRBV12-3 or TRBV12-4; 9 bases are a match to TRBD1. Unmatched junction bases numbered 6, after V lost 1 base and J lost 6 bases. This CDR3 has 15 residues. CDR3 sequence (DNA): TGTGCCAGCAGTTTAGGGGACAGGGATGGGGCTGAAGCTTTCTTT. This gives the protein CASSLGDRDGAEAFF.

This clonotype showed up just a few times. The chain employs TRBV12-3 or TRBV12-4 and TRBJ1-4; D remains ambiguous. This CDR3 is built from 12 residues. Trimming left V 3 bases short and J 8 bases short, with 7 bases between. CDR3 amino acids: CASSFNGEKLFF. CDR3 sequence (DNA): TGTGCCAGCAGTTTTAACGGAGAAAAACTGTTTTTT.

Ten or more counts support this clonotype. The chain links TRBV20-1 to TRBJ1-2; TRBD1 might be the D (6 bases). Trimming took off 5 bases at V and 5 bases at J, with 15 bases between the two ends. There are 13 residues in the CDR3. In germline, CDR1 is DFQATT, CDR2 SNEGSKA (reference sequence). The CDR3, as DNA: TGCAGTGCTGTTCTACAACAGGGATATGGCTACACCTTC. It yields the protein CSAVLQQGYGYTF.

This clonotype appeared many times. The rearrangement uses TRBV5-1 and TRBJ1-5; 8 nucleotides match TRBD1. This CDR3 spans 15 amino acids. Germline-derived CDR1 and CDR2 are SGHRS and YFSETQ. Trimming removed 2 bases from V and 6 bases from J; junction bases left unmatched: 7. In nucleotides, the CDR3 is TGCGCCAGCAGCTTTTCAGGGGGCGCGGGTCAGCCCCAGCATTTT. This gives the protein CASSFSGGAGQPQHF.

Comment on this clonotype: No conserved phenylalanine or tryptophan is present at the end of the CDR3, so a read error is the likely explanation. The genes are TRBV12-3 or TRBV12-4 and TRBJ2-1; TRBD1 aligns across 9 bases. The V and J ends lost 4 bases and 3 bases, in that order; junction bases with no gene match: 7. The CDR3 totals 16 residues. The CDR3 DNA follows: TGTGCCAGCAGTTCGTACGGGACAGGGCTCTACAATGAGCAGTTCTCT. This sequence encodes CASSSYGTGLYNEQFS.

This clonotype has more than one count but fewer than ten. The chain uses TRBV9 and TRBJ2-3; the match to TRBD1 covers 8 bases. Germline values: CDR1 SGDLS, CDR2 YYNGEE. Unmatched junction bases numbered 7, after V lost 0 bases and J lost 7 bases. This CDR3 has 15 amino acids. CDR3 coding DNA: TGTGCCAGCAGCGTAGATCAGGGGGCGTCGAATACGCAGTATTTT. It codes for CASSVDQGASNTQYF.

This clonotype was found many times. The chain joins TRBV10-3 to TRBJ2-1; 7 nucleotides align to TRBD1. This CDR3 region has 12 residues. V trimming: 10 bases; J trimming: 5 bases; junction bases outside the gene matches: 5. Germline CDR1 and CDR2: ENHRY and SYGVKD. CDR3: CATLGTDNEQFF. The CDR3 coding sequence is TGTGCCACCCTTGGGACAGACAATGAGCAGTTCTTC.

This chain links TRBV5-6 with TRBJ2-5; D unresolved. V was shortened by 4 bases and J by 4 bases, with 14 bases between the two germline ends. Looked up from germline, CDR1 is SGHDT and CDR2 is YYEEEE. This CDR3 comprises 14 residues. The DNA of the CDR3 is TGTGCCAGCAGCCCAAATTTTAAGGGAGAGACCCAGTACTTC. Translating it yields CASSPNFKGETQYF. Full variable domain (rest looked up from reference TRBV5-6 and TRBJ2-5): DAGVTQSPTHLIKTRGQQVTLRCSPKSGHDTVSWYQQALGQGPQFIFQYYEEEERQRGNFPDRFSGHQFPNYSSELNVNALLLGDSALYLCASSPNFKGETQYFGPGTRLLVL.

Ten or more counts support this clonotype. The chain is built from TRBV3-1 and TRBJ2-2; D is unresolved. Germline V lookup: CDR1 LGHDT, CDR2 YNNKEL (reference sequence). Trimming removed 3 bases from V and 3 bases from J, with 14 bases in between. The CDR3 loop spans 16 amino acids. The CDR3 nucleotides are TGTGCCAGCAGCCACCCCCCCTTGGAAGACACCGGGGAGCTGTTTTTT. Protein: CASSHPPLEDTGELFF.

This clonotype was seen at least ten times. The chain combines TRBV18 with TRBJ2-7; possible D gene TRBD1, 5 bases. The CDR3 sequence is 16 residues long. CDR1 is KGHSH, CDR2 LQKENI, per germline. V gave up 3 bases and J gave up 5 bases, with 20 bases separating them. CDR3 sequence: CASSPSWGLPWDEQYF. CDR3 nucleotide sequence: TGTGCCAGCTCACCCTCTTGGGGCCTACCATGGGACGAGCAGTACTTC.

Note on this clonotype: A read error may account for a junction end that differs from germline. The chain is built from TRBV20-1 and TRBJ2-1, with unresolved D. The CDR3 runs 13 residues. Germline V gene lookup returns CDR1 DFQATT and CDR2 SNEGSKA (reference sequence). The CDR3 protein is CSARHVAINDQFF. The CDR3 DNA reads as TGCAGTGCTAGACATGTTGCAATCAATGATCAGTTCTTC.

This clonotype was found many times. The gene calls are TRBV4-2 and TRBJ2-3; the D is unclear. The CDR3 length is 13 residues. V lost 0 bases and J 10 bases, leaving 11 bases between the germline ends. Germline CDR1 and CDR2: LGHNA and YNFKEQ. The CDR3 bases are TGTGCCAGCAGCCAAGACCGAGCCCAGCCGCAGTATTTT. It encodes CASSQDRAQPQYF.

This clonotype was seen ten or more times. The chain couples TRBV20-1 to TRBJ2-1; 8 nucleotides agree with TRBD2. V lost 5 bases, J lost 7 bases, and 10 bases stayed unmatched. This CDR3 is built from 14 residues. CDR1 and CDR2 from the germline V gene are DFQATT and SNEGSKA (reference sequence). The CDR3 sequence: CSALERGPGNEQFF. The CDR3 DNA follows: TGCAGTGCTCTCGAGCGGGGGCCGGGGAATGAGCAGTTCTTC.

This clonotype appeared many times. This chain links TRBV7-2 with TRBJ2-7; no clear D. CDR3 length: 12 residues. Looked up from germline, CDR1 is SGHTA and CDR2 is FQGNSA. V gave up 5 bases and J gave up 0 bases, with 5 bases separating them. For the CDR3, the DNA is TGTGCCAGCAGCACCAACTCCTACGAGCAGTACTTC. This translates into CASSTNSYEQYF.

On this clonotype itself: The junction differs from germline at one of its ends, possibly a read error. The CDR3 DNA reads TGCGCCAGCAGTCCCGTTAGGACTAGCGGGGGGGCCAACACCGGGGTGCTGTTTTTT. Its protein is CASSPVRTSGGANTGVLFF. The V and J genes are TRBV5-1 and TRBJ2-2; 15 bases line up with TRBD2. The germline CDR1 and CDR2 sequences are SGHRS and YFSETQ. The length of the CDR3 is 19 residues.

The sample holds many counts of this clonotype. The gene calls are TRBV7-2 and TRBJ1-2; D remains ambiguous. V lost 0 bases to trimming and J lost 4 bases, with 9 bases between them. The CDR3 sequence is 14 residues long. Germline loops: CDR1 SGHTA, CDR2 FQGNSA. This CDR3 is CASSLAQVGYGYTF. Here the CDR3 DNA reads TGTGCCAGCAGCTTAGCCCAGGTCGGCTATGGCTACACCTTC. The full variable domain, completed using reference TRBV7-2 and TRBJ1-2, is GAGVSQSPSNKVTEKGKDVELRCDPISGHTALYWYRQSLGQGLEFLIYFQGNSAPDKSGLPSDRFSAERTGGSVSTLTIQRTQQEDSAVYLCASSLAQVGYGYTFGSGTRLTVV.

Many counts were recorded for this clonotype. The V gene is TRBV7-6, the J gene TRBJ2-4; TRBD2 agrees at 9 bases. Germline V gene lookup returns CDR1 SGHVS and CDR2 FNYEAQ. The CDR3 contains 18 residues. With 4 bases clipped from V and 0 bases from J, the junction kept 10 bases outside the gene matches. CDR3 amino acids: CASSSGAAGGKAKNIQYF. CDR3 nucleotide sequence: TGTGCCAGCAGCTCGGGGGCGGCGGGGGGGAAAGCCAAAAACATTCAGTACTTC.

The table lists this clonotype with many counts. The rearrangement uses TRBV20-1 and TRBJ2-5; D might be TRBD2 (6 bases). Germline CDR1 reads DFQATT; CDR2 reads SNEGSKA (reference sequence). The CDR3 spans 14 residues. V was pared by 5 bases and J by 8 bases, with 21 bases between. The chain's CDR3 is CSAVPGRGASTQYF. The DNA for the CDR3 is TGCAGTGCTGTGCCGGGGCGGGGTGCCAGTACCCAGTACTTC.

The CDR3 DNA reads as TGCAGTGCGGGACCGGCCCAATCCGGGGCCAACGTCCTGACTTTC. It specifies CSAGPAQSGANVLTF. The chain recombines TRBV20-1 with TRBJ2-6; D is possibly TRBD1 or TRBD2 (5 bases each). V gave up 6 bases and J gave up 4 bases, with 16 bases separating them. CDR3 length: 15 amino acids. Germline CDR1 DFQATT, CDR2 SNEGSKA (reference sequence).

This clonotype was seen many times. The rearrangement uses TRBV5-1 and TRBJ1-4; unclear D gene. The germline gives CDR1 SGHRS, CDR2 YFSETQ. CDR3 size: 16 residues. With 0 bases removed from V and 0 bases from J, the gap between germline ends came to 9 bases. The CDR3 DNA reads as TGCGCCAGCAGCTTGGCAGACTCCTCAACTAATGAAAAACTGTTTTTT. As protein: CASSLADSSTNEKLFF.

This clonotype appeared many times. The rearrangement joins TRBV5-1 to TRBJ1-1; weak D call: TRBD1 (5 bases). The CDR3 has 15 amino acids. The V gene lost 2 bases and the J gene lost 1 base, with 12 bases spanning the gap. Germline V CDR1 and CDR2: SGHRS, YFSETQ. DNA for the CDR3: TGCGCCAGCAGCTTACGATCCCAGGGGAACACTGAAGCTTTCTTT. Its translation is CASSLRSQGNTEAFF.

This clonotype has ten or more counts. The rearrangement links TRBV6-5 to TRBJ1-4, with a possible D match to TRBD1 (6 bases). CDR3 length: 13 amino acids. From germline, CDR1 is MNHEY and CDR2 SVGAGI. V lost 7 bases, J lost 5 bases, and 11 bases lay in between. CDR3 bases: TGTGCCAGCATGAACAGGGCCAATGAAAAACTGTTTTTT. Translated: CASMNRANEKLFF.

This clonotype qualifies as medium-sized. The V and J genes are TRBV5-1 and TRBJ2-2, with D unclear. This CDR3 is built from 14 residues. Germline lookup yields CDR1 SGHRS and CDR2 YFSETQ. With 4 bases removed from V and 4 bases from J, the gap between germline ends came to 11 bases. In DNA, the CDR3 is TGCGCCAGCAGCCCAATTCCGTCCACCGGGGAGCTGTTTTTT. It codes for CASSPIPSTGELFF.

On this clonotype itself: Relative to the germline gene, one junction end is altered; a read error may explain this. The chain uses TRBV5-1 and TRBJ1-1; D remains unclear. There are 13 residues in the CDR3. Germline lookup yields CDR1 SGHRS and CDR2 YFSETQ. This chain's CDR3 is CAISLAWSTEAFF. Here the CDR3 DNA reads TGCGCCATCAGCCTGGCTTGGAGCACTGAAGCTTTCTTT.

This clonotype came up many times. V gene TRBV27 combines with J gene TRBJ2-7; perhaps TRBD1 as D (5 bases). The V gene lost 0 bases and the J gene lost 2 bases, with 8 bases spanning the gap. The CDR3 loop spans 14 amino acids. Germline V CDR1 and CDR2: MNHEY, SMNVEV (reference sequence). CDR3 DNA: TGTGCCAGCAGTTTATCCACAGGTACCTACGAGCAGTACTTC. Translated: CASSLSTGTYEQYF.

This clonotype has ten or more counts. The genes are TRBV20-1 and TRBJ1-2; no definite D call. V was cut by 2 bases and J by 3 bases, with 10 bases left in between. Per germline, CDR1 DFQATT and CDR2 SNEGSKA (reference sequence). The CDR3 spans 13 residues. CDR3: CSARLSGDYGYTF. In nucleotides, the CDR3 is TGCAGTGCTAGACTTTCGGGCGACTATGGCTACACCTTC.